The sequence of this T cell receptor beta chain was determined in a study of spatial heterogeneity in lung cancer. Time point noted: sample taken at primary tumor resection. The 65 or so donors had untreated early-stage non-small cell lung cancer. No cell sorting; template was whole RNA from tumor, lung tissue or PBMC. Individually, TCR cDNA molecules were each labelled with a unique molecular identifier. TCRdb reprocessed the 5' RACE reads via MiXCR and lists one record per CDR3 protein. This sample has 25,000 to 30,000 distinct CDR3 sequences, with more than 5.5% found just once. The table lists this clonotype with a few counts. As yet, its antigen is unknown. General observations from the study: Counts that tracked tumor mutation counts were those of expanded intratumoral alpha and beta TCRs. Alpha chains reached an estimated coverage of approximately 7.4% of tumor T cells, and beta chains about 13%.

Here the sequenced sample was lung tumor tissue, taken at surgery. This receptor was obtained from a male donor with early-stage non-small cell lung cancer.

The CDR3 DNA is TGTGCCAGCAGTTATCGACAGGGGGCGAGCACTGAAGCTTTCTTT. Protein product: CASSYRQGASTEAFF. The chain links TRBV6-5 to TRBJ1-1; 10 bases line up with TRBD1. The CDR3 totals 15 residues. V shed 3 bases and J 4 bases; nucleotides not matched to a gene: 5. Germline V lookup: CDR1 MNHEY, CDR2 SVGAGI.